The sequence of this T cell receptor (beta chain) was determined in a study of shared clonotypes between healthy human individuals. Overall study context: Participating donors consisted of two women and a few men aged 18 to 49.

Points from the study as a whole: Relative to memory subsets, naive subsets generally showed larger estimated richness. Non-shared clonotypes had lower generation probabilities than those shared by all four donors.

A word on this clone: What it binds is not known.

Replicate PCRs for sorted subsets used about 200 ng DNA; this equaled tens of thousands of T cell genomes. Generated by immunoSEQ multiplex PCR, the TCRdb table keeps only in-frame clones and is missing some. The table shows approximately 1,500,000 clones, with 95% to 99% occurring only once. The germline V gene encodes CDR1 SGHDT and CDR2 YYEEEE. Trimming removed 4 bases from V and 1 base from J, with 9 bases in between. This CDR3 contains 14 residues. The sample was naive CD4+ T cells sorted from blood. Subset of the sample: CD45RA+ positively selected. J is TRBJ1-5 and V is TRBV5-6; TRBD1 might be the D (6 bases). This sequence was found in a man aged 25-40 years in good health. CDR3 sequence: CASSAGQSNQPQHF. The CDR3 coding sequence is TGTGCCAGCAGCGCCGGACAGAGCAATCAGCCCCAGCATTTT.